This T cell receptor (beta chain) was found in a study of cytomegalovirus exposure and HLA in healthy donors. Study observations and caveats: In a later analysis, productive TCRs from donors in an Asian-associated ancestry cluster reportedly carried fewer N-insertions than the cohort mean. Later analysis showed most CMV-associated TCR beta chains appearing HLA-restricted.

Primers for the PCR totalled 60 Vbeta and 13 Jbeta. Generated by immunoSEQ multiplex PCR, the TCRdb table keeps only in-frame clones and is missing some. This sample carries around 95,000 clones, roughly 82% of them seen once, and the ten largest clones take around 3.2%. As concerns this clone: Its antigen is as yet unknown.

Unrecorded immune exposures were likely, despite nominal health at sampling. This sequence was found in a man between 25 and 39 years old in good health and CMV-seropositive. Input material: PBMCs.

The CDR3 DNA reads TGTGCCAGCAGCTTAGGGGCTAGCGGGAGCTCCTACGAGCAGTACTTC. Its protein product is CASSLGASGSSYEQYF. The V gene is TRBV11-2, the J gene TRBJ2-7; 10 bases align to TRBD2. V gave up 1 base and J gave up 0 bases; unmatched junction bases: 3. The germline gives CDR1 SGHAT, CDR2 FQNNGV. The CDR3 has 16 amino acids.